Following are 14 T cell receptor beta chains from one sample sequenced in a study of T cells expressing NK-cell markers (dated by TCRdb to the early 2020s). Libraries came from 5' RACE. The run used an Illumina HiSeq 2000. After the reads were reprocessed by TCRdb, one entry was made per CDR3 protein sequence, with no DNA. The table for this sample lists some 140,000 distinct CDR3 sequences. Of the sample, more than 35% falls within the top ten clones. The sequenced sample was blood T cells: a sorted CD56 or NKG2C T cell subset, CD4+ or CD8+ T cells, or bulk PBMC T cells (not recorded which). These receptor sequences come from a woman in her fifties or sixties in good health. Donor details come from another sample of the same person, matched by shared clones.

The chain employs TRBV9 and TRBJ2-1; the TCRdb D gene call, TRBD2, has no DNA to confirm it. This CDR3 has 15 amino acids. Germline V gives CDR1 SGDLS, CDR2 YYNGEE. CDR3 sequence: CASSVRTSGRHEQFF.

This chain joins TRBV21-1 and TRBJ2-3; the TCRdb call, TRBD2, lacks DNA for checking. TRBV21-1 corresponds to a pseudogene. CDR3 length: 18 amino acids. This CDR3 reads CASPRTSGRVPSTDTQYF.

CDR3 sequence reads: CASSSGVYTGELFF. The chain uses TRBV7-2 and TRBJ2-2; TCRdb picks TRBD1, but there is no DNA to check that call. The CDR3 loop spans 14 amino acids. Germline CDR1 is SGHTA and CDR2 is FQGNSA.

This chain's CDR3 is CASGPVGGTGELFF. This sequence joins TRBV12-5 and TRBJ2-2; the TCRdb D gene call, TRBD1, has no DNA to confirm it. This CDR3 is 14 amino acids long. CDR1 is LGHNT and CDR2 is FRNRAP in the germline V gene.

V gene TRBV7-9 combines with J gene TRBJ1-5. CDR1 and CDR2 (germline): SEHNR, FQNEAQ (reference sequence). The CDR3 runs to 13 residues. CDR3 protein: CASSFAGNQPQHF.

The rearrangement joins TRBV7-9 to TRBJ1-2. Per germline, CDR1 SEHNR and CDR2 FQNEAQ (reference sequence). This CDR3 has 12 residues. The CDR3: CASTGANYGYTF.

This chain links TRBV7-9 with TRBJ2-5. The CDR3 consists of 12 residues. The germline V gene encodes CDR1 SEHNR and CDR2 FQNEAQ (reference sequence). CDR3 in amino acids: CASSFSPETQYF.

The chain carries TRBV29-1 and TRBJ2-2; TCRdb reports TRBD1, a call that lacks DNA to check it against. Germline V gene data show CDR1 as SQVTM and CDR2 as ANQGSEA. This CDR3 region has 11 residues. The CDR3 spells CSAGATGELFF.

The chain combines TRBV19 with TRBJ2-1; without DNA, the TCRdb call of TRBD2 cannot be checked. Looked up from germline, CDR1 is LNHDA and CDR2 is SQIVND (reference sequence). CDR3 length equals 15 residues. CDR3: CASRLAGGSYNEQFF.

This chain joins TRBV9 and TRBJ2-3; the D call of TRBD1 rests on TCRdb alone, since no DNA is present to check it. The CDR3 length is 13 residues. Germline V CDR1 and CDR2: SGDLS, YYNGEE. The CDR3 reads CASSPGVTDTQYF.

The rearrangement links TRBV3-1 to TRBJ2-1; TCRdb's D call, TRBD2, is unchecked because there is no DNA. Germline V CDR1 and CDR2: LGHDT, YNNKEL (reference sequence). The CDR3 has 16 amino acids. The CDR3 protein is CASSQVVSGSSDEQFF.

The rearrangement links TRBV18 to TRBJ2-5; TCRdb gives TRBD1 as the D gene, but with no DNA this cannot be confirmed. Germline CDR1 KGHSH, CDR2 LQKENI. This CDR3 is built from 17 residues. The CDR3 sequence is CASSHLRDSSFQETQYF.

The CDR3 loop is CASSQESGNYGYTF. The chain employs TRBV3-1 and TRBJ1-2. This CDR3 region has 14 residues. From germline, CDR1 is LGHDT and CDR2 YNNKEL (reference sequence).

The chain is built from TRBV6-6 and TRBJ1-2. Germline V gene data show CDR1 as MNHNY and CDR2 as SVGAGI (reference sequence). The CDR3 is 11 amino acids. The CDR3 is CAIDNNYGYTF.